What follows are 18 T cell receptor beta chains derived from one specimen sequenced in a study of T cells after yellow fever vaccination. TCRdb independently ran MiXCR on the 5' RACE reads; one entry per CDR3 protein. The sample carries 95,000 to 100,000 distinct CDR3 sequences, approximately 6.3% recorded once. Sample: CD8+ T cells sorted from PBMCs, taken 10 days after the yellow fever booster vaccination. These receptors were collected from a man aged 18 to 30 who received the YFV17D yellow fever vaccine.

This clonotype was recorded at least ten times. V and J are TRBV6-5 and TRBJ1-1; D is perhaps TRBD1 (6 bases). The CDR3 is 14 residues long. V was trimmed by 2 bases and J by 5 bases, leaving 12 bases between them. The germline V gene has CDR1 MNHEY and CDR2 SVGAGI. The CDR3 DNA is TGTGCCAGCAGTTACCGGGGGCTGAGGACTGAAGCTTTCTTT. It yields the protein CASSYRGLRTEAFF.

The table lists this clonotype with a few counts. V is TRBV5-6 and J is TRBJ2-7; D is unresolved. The CDR3 is 14 residues long. Germline assignment: CDR1 SGHDT and CDR2 YYEEEE. V was pared by 6 bases and J by 2 bases, with 15 bases between. The CDR3 region has the DNA TGTGCCAGCAACTTCCCCCGGATAGCCTACGAGCAGTACGTC. This gives the protein CASNFPRIAYEQYV.

This clonotype was counted ten times or more. The chain joins TRBV12-3 or TRBV12-4 to TRBJ1-1; 11 bases fit TRBD1. J gave up 11 bases and V 8 bases, and 7 bases lay outside the gene matches. CDR3 length equals 12 residues. The CDR3 DNA follows: TGTGCCAGCGGTAGGGACAGGGGGATCGCTTTCTTT. It yields the protein CASGRDRGIAFF.

The chain combines TRBV7-9 with TRBJ2-7, with 9 bases lining up with TRBD2. V was pared by 5 bases and J by 2 bases, with 10 bases of the junction left unmatched. Germline loops: CDR1 SEHNR, CDR2 FQNEAQ (reference sequence). The CDR3 covers 16 residues. CDR3 region: CASSAASGDMAYEQYV. The DNA for the CDR3 is TGTGCCAGCAGCGCCGCTAGCGGGGATATGGCCTACGAGCAGTACGTC.

This clonotype was counted at least ten times. V usage is TRBV10-2 and J usage is TRBJ2-7, with D unresolved. This CDR3 has 11 amino acids. V was cut by 3 bases and J by 4 bases, with 4 bases left in between. From germline, CDR1 is WSHSY and CDR2 SAAADI. In nucleotides, the CDR3 is TGCGCCAGCAGTGACATGTACGAGCAGTACTTC. This codes for CASSDMYEQYF.

This sequence joins TRBV6-5 and TRBJ2-2, with 7 bases lining up with TRBD1. CDR3 length equals 16 residues. V lost 4 bases and J lost 1; bases outside the gene matches: 6. Germline V gene sequence: CDR1 MNHEY, CDR2 SVGAGI. The CDR3 coding sequence is TGTGCCAGCAGTTCGACAGGGACATTGAACACCGGGGAGCTGTTTTTT. As protein: CASSSTGTLNTGELFF.

The chain uses TRBV5-1 and TRBJ1-3; no firm D call. V shed 4 bases and J shed 4 bases, with 15 bases lying between them. The germline V gene has CDR1 SGHRS and CDR2 YFSETQ. The length of the CDR3 is 15 residues. The CDR3 coding sequence is TGCGCCAGCAGCCCGGACGTATCGGCGGGAAACACCATATATTTT. As protein: CASSPDVSAGNTIYF.

The DNA for the CDR3 is TGTGCCAGCAGCCCCACCCGGGACAGGGAAAGCACAGATACGCAGTATTTT. Protein product: CASSPTRDRESTDTQYF. This chain uses TRBV3-1 with TRBJ2-3, with 9 bases identical to TRBD1. CDR3 length: 17 amino acids. V dropped 4 bases and J dropped 0; count of bases not matched to a gene: 8. Germline CDR1 and CDR2: LGHDT and YNNKEL (reference sequence).

This clonotype has just a few counts. The chain is built from TRBV3-1 and TRBJ2-5; the D gene is possibly TRBD1 (5 bases). Trimming removed 3 bases at V and 5 bases at J, with 13 bases between. The CDR3 is made up of 14 amino acids. Looked up from germline, CDR1 is LGHDT and CDR2 is YNNKEL (reference sequence). The DNA for the CDR3 is TGTGCCAGCAGCCATCCAGGGATTAAGGAGACCCAGTACTTC. Amino acids: CASSHPGIKETQYF.

This clonotype was observed many times. This chain uses TRBV12-3 or TRBV12-4 with TRBJ2-2, with D hard to call. The CDR3 is 14 amino acids. Trimming removed 3 bases from V and 7 bases from J, with 12 bases in between. The CDR3 coding sequence is TGTGCCAGCAGTTTCACTGATTCGGGCGGGGAGCTGTTTTTT. It is translated as CASSFTDSGGELFF.

CDR3 amino acids: CASSELDRATDTQYF. CDR3 in DNA: TGTGCCAGCAGCGAATTGGACAGGGCAACAGATACGCAGTATTTT. This rearrangement joins TRBV9 to TRBJ2-3; 8 bases fit TRBD1. The CDR3 length is 15 residues. Germline trimming cut 3 bases from V and 3 bases from J; bases unmatched to any gene: 6. The germline CDR1 and CDR2 sequences are SGDLS and YYNGEE.

The rearrangement links TRBV12-3 or TRBV12-4 to TRBJ2-1, with 7 bases aligning to TRBD2. This CDR3 has 15 amino acids. The V segment lost 2 bases and the J segment 7 bases; nucleotides outside the gene matches: 8. The CDR3 here is CASSLHPAGKNEQFF. As DNA, the CDR3 is TGTGCCAGCAGTTTACATCCAGCGGGGAAGAATGAGCAGTTCTTC.

The CDR3 sequence is CASSFPTPGGLDNEQFF. In nucleotides, the CDR3 is TGTGCCAGCAGCTTCCCCACCCCGGGGGGATTAGACAATGAGCAGTTCTTC. This chain connects TRBV7-9 to TRBJ2-1, with TRBD2 matching over 7 bases. CDR1 SEHNR and CDR2 FQNEAQ come from the germline V gene (reference sequence). The V and J ends lost 3 bases and 5 bases, in that order; junction bases with no gene match: 13. The CDR3 has 17 amino acids. Using reference TRBV7-9 and TRBJ2-1 for the parts outside the CDR3, the full variable domain is DTGVSQNPRHKITKRGQNVTFRCDPISEHNRLYWYRQTLGQGPEFLTYFQNEAQLEKSRLLSDRFSAERPKGSFSTLEIQRTEQGDSAMYLCASSFPTPGGLDNEQFFGPGTRLTVL.

This clonotype was counted ten times or more. DNA for the CDR3: TGTGCCAGCCGTCGGCGGGGCAACACTGAAGCTTTCTTT. This gives the protein CASRRRGNTEAFF. J is TRBJ1-1 and V is TRBV7-8; possible D gene TRBD1, 5 bases. Germline V gene data show CDR1 as SGHVS and CDR2 as FQNEAQ. Trimming shortened V by 8 bases and J by 2 bases, and 12 bases separated the two germline ends. This CDR3 spans 13 amino acids.

This rearrangement joins TRBV7-9 to TRBJ2-7, with D perhaps assigned TRBD1 or TRBD2 (5 bases each). V lost 1 base and J 2 bases, leaving 12 bases between the germline ends. The CDR3 is 15 residues long. The germline CDR1 and CDR2 sequences are SEHNR and FQNEAQ (reference sequence). For the CDR3, the DNA is TGTGCCAGCAGCTTAGAGGTTGGGGGAACCTACGAGCAGTACTTC. It encodes CASSLEVGGTYEQYF.

This chain connects TRBV29-1 to TRBJ2-5, with D perhaps matching TRBD1 or TRBD2 (5 bases each). Trimming left V 4 bases short and J 5 bases short, with 17 bases between. CDR1 and CDR2 from the germline V gene are SQVTM and ANQGSEA. CDR3 length: 14 amino acids. CDR3 DNA sequence: TGCAGCGTTGTGGGGGTGTTTGCGTCCGAGACCCAGTACTTC. Its translation: CSVVGVFASETQYF.

This chain links TRBV7-9 with TRBJ1-2; D is unresolved. The CDR3 loop spans 15 amino acids. The germline gives CDR1 SEHNR, CDR2 FQNEAQ (reference sequence). With 0 bases removed from V and 8 bases from J, the gap between germline ends came to 16 bases. The CDR3 DNA reads as TGTGCCAGCAGCTTAGCCGAGGGCGAGACGCAAGGCTACACCTTC. Translating gives CASSLAEGETQGYTF. Using reference TRBV7-9 and TRBJ1-2 for the parts outside the CDR3, the full variable domain is DTGVSQNPRHKITKRGQNVTFRCDPISEHNRLYWYRQTLGQGPEFLTYFQNEAQLEKSRLLSDRFSAERPKGSFSTLEIQRTEQGDSAMYLCASSLAEGETQGYTFGSGTRLTVV.

The chain links TRBV29-1 to TRBJ1-1; possible D gene TRBD1, 6 bases. V was cut by 6 bases and J by 10 bases, with 12 bases left in between. This CDR3 region has 10 residues. Germline CDR1 and CDR2: SQVTM and ANQGSEA. The DNA for the CDR3 is TGCAGCGTAGTACAGGGAGGAGCTTTCTTT. It yields the protein CSVVQGGAFF.